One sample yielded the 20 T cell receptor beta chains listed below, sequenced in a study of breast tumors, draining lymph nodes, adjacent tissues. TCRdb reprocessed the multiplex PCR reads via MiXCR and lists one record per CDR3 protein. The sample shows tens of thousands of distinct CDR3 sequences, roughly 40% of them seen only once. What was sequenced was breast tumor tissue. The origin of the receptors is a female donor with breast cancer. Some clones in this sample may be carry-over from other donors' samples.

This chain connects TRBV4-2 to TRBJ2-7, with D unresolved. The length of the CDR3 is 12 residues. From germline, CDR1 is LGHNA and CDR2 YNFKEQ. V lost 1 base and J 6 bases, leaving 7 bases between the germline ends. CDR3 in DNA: TGTGCCAGCAGCCAAGTGGCCATCGAGCAGTACTTC. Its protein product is CASSQVAIEQYF.

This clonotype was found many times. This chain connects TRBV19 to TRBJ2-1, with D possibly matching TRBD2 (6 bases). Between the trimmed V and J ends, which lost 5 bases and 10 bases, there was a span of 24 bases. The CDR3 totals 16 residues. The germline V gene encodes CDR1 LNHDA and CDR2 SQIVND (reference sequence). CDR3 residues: CASSPHGSIWGGEQFF. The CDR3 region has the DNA TGTGCCAGTAGTCCCCATGGATCTATTTGGGGAGGAGAGCAGTTCTTC.

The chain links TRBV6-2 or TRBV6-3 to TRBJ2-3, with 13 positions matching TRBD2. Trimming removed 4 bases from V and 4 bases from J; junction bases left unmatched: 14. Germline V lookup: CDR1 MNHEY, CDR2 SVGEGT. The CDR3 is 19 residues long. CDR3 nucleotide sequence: TGTGCCAGCAGTTTACCCGCTCCTTTACTAGCGGGAGGGCCAGATACGCAGTATTTT. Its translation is CASSLPAPLLAGGPDTQYF.

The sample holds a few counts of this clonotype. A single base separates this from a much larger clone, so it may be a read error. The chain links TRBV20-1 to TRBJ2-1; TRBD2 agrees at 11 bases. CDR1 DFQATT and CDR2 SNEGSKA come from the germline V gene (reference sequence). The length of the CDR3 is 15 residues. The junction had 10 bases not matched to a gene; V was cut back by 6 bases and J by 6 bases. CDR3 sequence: CSASPTSGKSNEQFF. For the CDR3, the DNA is TGCAGTGCCTCCCCGACTAGCGGGAAATCCAATGAGCAGTTCTTC.

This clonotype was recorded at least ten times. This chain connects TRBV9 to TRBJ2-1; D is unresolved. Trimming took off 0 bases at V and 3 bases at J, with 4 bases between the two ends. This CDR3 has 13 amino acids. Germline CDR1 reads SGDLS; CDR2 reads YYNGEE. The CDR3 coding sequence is TGTGCCAGCAGCGTAGAGGGCTACAATGAGCAGTTCTTC. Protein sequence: CASSVEGYNEQFF.

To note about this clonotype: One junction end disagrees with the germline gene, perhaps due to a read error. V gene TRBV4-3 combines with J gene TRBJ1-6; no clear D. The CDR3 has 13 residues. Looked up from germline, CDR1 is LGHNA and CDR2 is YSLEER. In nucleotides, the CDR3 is TGCGCCAGCAGCCAAGGGTTCAATTCACCCCTCCGCTTT. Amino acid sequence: CASSQGFNSPLRF.

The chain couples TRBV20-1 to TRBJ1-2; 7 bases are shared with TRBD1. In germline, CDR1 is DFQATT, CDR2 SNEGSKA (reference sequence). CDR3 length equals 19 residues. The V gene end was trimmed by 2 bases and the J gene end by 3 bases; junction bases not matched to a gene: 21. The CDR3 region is CSARPAGGTVISRDYGYTF. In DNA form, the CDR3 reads TGCAGTGCTAGACCGGCGGGGGGGACAGTCATATCCCGAGACTATGGCTACACCTTC.

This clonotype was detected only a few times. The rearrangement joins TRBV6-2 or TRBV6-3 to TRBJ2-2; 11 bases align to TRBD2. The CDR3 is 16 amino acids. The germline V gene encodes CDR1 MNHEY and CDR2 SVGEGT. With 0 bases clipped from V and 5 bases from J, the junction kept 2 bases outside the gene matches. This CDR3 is CASSYSRLAGTGELFF. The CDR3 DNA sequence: TGTGCCAGCAGTTACTCTCGACTAGCGGGAACCGGGGAGCTGTTTTTT.

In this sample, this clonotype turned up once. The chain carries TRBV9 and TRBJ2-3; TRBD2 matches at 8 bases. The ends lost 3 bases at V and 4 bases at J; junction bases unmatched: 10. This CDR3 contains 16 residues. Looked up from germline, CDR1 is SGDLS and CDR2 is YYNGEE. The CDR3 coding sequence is TGTGCCAGCAGCGCGCGAACTAGCGGTTCCCCAGATACGCAGTATTTT. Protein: CASSARTSGSPDTQYF.

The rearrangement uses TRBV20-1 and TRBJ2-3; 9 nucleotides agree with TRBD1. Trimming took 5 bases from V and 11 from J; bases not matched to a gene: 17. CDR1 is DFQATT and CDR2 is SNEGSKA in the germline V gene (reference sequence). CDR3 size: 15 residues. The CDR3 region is CSAEGRDRDYNEQYF. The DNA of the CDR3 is TGCAGTGCTGAGGGTCGGGACAGGGATTACAATGAGCAGTATTTT.

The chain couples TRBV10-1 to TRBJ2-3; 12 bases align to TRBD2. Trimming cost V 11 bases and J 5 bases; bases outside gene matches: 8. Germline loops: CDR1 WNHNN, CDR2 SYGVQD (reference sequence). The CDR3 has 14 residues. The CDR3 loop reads CAVGLAGGRDTQYF. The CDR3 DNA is TGCGCCGTTGGCCTAGCGGGAGGGCGAGATACGCAGTATTTT.

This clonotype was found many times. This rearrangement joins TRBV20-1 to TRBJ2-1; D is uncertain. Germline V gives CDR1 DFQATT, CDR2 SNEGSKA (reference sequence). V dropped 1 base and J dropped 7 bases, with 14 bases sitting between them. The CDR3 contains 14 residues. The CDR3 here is CSARGETRFNEQFF. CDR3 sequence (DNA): TGCAGTGCTAGAGGGGAAACCCGCTTTAATGAGCAGTTCTTC.

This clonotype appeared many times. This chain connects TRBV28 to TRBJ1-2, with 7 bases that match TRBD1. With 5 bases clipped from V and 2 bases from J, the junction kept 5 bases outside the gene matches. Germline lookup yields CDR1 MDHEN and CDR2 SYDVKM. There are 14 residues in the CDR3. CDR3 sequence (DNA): TGTGCCAGCAGTCGGGACAGACAGAACTATGGCTACACCTTC. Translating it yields CASSRDRQNYGYTF.

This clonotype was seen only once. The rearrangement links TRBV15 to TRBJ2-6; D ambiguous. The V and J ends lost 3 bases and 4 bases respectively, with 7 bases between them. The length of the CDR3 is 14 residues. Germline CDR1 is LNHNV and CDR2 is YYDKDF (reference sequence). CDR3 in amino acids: CATSRETGANVLTF. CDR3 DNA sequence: TGTGCCACCAGCAGGGAGACAGGGGCCAACGTCCTGACTTTC.

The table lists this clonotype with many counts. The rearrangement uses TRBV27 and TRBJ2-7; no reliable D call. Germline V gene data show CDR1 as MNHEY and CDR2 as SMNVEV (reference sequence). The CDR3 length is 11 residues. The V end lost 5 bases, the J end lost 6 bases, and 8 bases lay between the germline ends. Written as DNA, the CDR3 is TGTGCCAGCAGTACAATGGGCGAGCAGTACTTC. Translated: CASSTMGEQYF.

The CDR3 DNA sequence: TGTGCCAGCAGCTTAGCGCGTGGGCGGGAGACCCAGTACTTC. Its translation: CASSLARGRETQYF. The rearrangement links TRBV7-2 to TRBJ2-5; unclear D gene. V shed 0 bases and J shed 5 bases, with 10 bases lying between them. The germline V gene encodes CDR1 SGHTA and CDR2 FQGNSA. This CDR3 comprises 14 residues.

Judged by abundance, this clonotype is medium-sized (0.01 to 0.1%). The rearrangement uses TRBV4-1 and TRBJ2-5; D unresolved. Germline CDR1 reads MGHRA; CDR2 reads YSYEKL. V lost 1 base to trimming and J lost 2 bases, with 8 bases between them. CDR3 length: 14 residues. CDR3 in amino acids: CASSQVALQETQYF. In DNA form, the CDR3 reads TGCGCCAGCAGCCAAGTTGCTTTACAAGAGACCCAGTACTTC.

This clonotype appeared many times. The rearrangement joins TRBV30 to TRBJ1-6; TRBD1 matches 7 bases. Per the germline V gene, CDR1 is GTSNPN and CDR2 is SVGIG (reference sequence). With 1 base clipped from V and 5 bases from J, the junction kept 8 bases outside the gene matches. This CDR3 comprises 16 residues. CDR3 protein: CAWSGAWTGNNSPLHF. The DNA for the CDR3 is TGTGCCTGGAGTGGGGCCTGGACAGGAAATAATTCACCCCTCCACTTT.

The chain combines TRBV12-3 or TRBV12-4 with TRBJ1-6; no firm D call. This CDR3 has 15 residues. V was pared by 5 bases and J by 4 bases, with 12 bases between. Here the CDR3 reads CASSPDWAYNSPLHF. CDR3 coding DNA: TGTGCCAGCAGTCCTGACTGGGCGTATAATTCACCCCTCCACTTT.

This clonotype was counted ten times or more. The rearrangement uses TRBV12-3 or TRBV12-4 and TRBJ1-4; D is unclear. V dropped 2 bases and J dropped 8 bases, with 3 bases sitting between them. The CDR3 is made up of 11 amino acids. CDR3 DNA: TGTGCCAGCAGTTTACAAGAAAAACTGTTTTTT. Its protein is CASSLQEKLFF.